This TCR beta chain is from a study of human T cells and chemical hapten exposure. Regarding time point: patch test 2, 6 weeks after DPC sensitization. Described treatment: therapeutic diphenylcyclopropenone sensitization with weekly scalp DPC. Ahead of each patch test application, blood was drawn. The CDR3 runs 13 residues. Trimming left V 3 bases short and J 1 base short, with 6 bases between. The germline gives CDR1 SGHTA, CDR2 FQGNSA. MiXCR was run by TCRdb on the RACE reads, yielding one entry per CDR3 protein. The sample holds 85,000 to 95,000 distinct CDR3 sequences; 11% are singletons and the top ten take 2.2%.

The sequence was obtained from a man aged 40-55 years with alopecia areata. Some clones in this sample may be carry-over from other donors' samples. The sample consisted of whole blood, taken in connection with sensitization to the hapten diphenylcyclopropenone (DPC). J is TRBJ1-1 and V is TRBV7-2; D not certain. The CDR3 reads CASSFRRNTEAFF. In DNA, the CDR3 is TGTGCCAGCAGCTTTAGGAGGAACACTGAAGCTTTCTTT.